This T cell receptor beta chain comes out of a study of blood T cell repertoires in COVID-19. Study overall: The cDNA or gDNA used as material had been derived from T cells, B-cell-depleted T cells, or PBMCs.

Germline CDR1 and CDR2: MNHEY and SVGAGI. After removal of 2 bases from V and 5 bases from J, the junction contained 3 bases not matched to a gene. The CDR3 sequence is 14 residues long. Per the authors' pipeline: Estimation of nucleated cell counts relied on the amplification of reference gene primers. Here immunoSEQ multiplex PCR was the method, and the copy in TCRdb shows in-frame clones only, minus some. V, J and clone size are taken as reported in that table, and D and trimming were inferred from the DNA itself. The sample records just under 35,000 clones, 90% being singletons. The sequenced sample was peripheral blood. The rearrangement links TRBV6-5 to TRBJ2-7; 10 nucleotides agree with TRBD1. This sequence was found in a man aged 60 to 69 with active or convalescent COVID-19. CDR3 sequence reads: CASSYRDRGHEQYF. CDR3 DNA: TGTGCCAGCAGTTACCGGGACAGGGGCCACGAGCAGTACTTC.